This T cell receptor (beta chain) comes out of a study of T cell responses to AZD1222 COVID-19 vaccine (dated by TCRdb to about 2021). For context, the study as a whole: Because spike-specific TCR depth and breadth did not differ between the two schedules, AZD1222 recipients who got a second dose at roughly 4 weeks were pooled with those who got a second dose at roughly 12 weeks. TCR sequencing covered more than 230 trial participants: 200 to 210 given two doses of AZD1222 and 26 given two doses of MenACWY control vaccine. Enrollment into the trials was organized by age into subgroups of 18-55, 56-69 and 70-plus years, and those subgroups contained roughly 140, 27 and 60 TCR-sequenced participants, respectively. The research as a whole found: Spike-specific TCR breadth and depth rose significantly after two AZD1222 doses compared with day 0 and with MenACWY recipients. Reportedly, almost half of the unique spike-specific TCRs recognized epitopes lying outside the regions that are mutated in the B.1.351 and B.1.1.7 variants. The whole spike protein was spanned by vaccine-associated CD4 TCRs, and dominant responses were seen in regions 160-218 and 743-854. The 56-69-year group was small, and its depth increase did not reach significance, likely because of low power. Conclusions about previously exposed vaccinees are limited because only 5 or 6 AZD1222 recipients were SARS-CoV-2 seropositive at baseline. Most participants were white British and females outnumbered males, and the authors suggested that clonal diversity may have been underestimated. Because no samples from the day 14 peak response were available, repertoires could be characterized only after the peak T cell response.

Explained via the paper, the time point label denotes: baseline before first vaccination. The vaccinee samples were drawn from two UK trials, COV001 and COV002, one of which was a single-blind randomized controlled phase 2/3 trial testing AZD1222 (ChAdOx1 nCoV-19) in healthy adults. Trial participant PBMC samples were collected at day 0 and day 28 after the second dose for TCRbeta chain sequencing. As regards this clone: Its cognate antigen has yet to be identified. The sample holds no much larger clone one base away, and base qualities are not on file.

The CDR3 regions of human TCRbeta chains were analyzed by immunosequencing. From the authors' description of their analysis: Repertoire TCRs were checked for matches against a reference library of SARS-CoV-2-specific TCRs that had been generated using the MIRA antigen-specificity platform. Breadth meant the fraction of unique TCRs that were SARS-CoV-2-associated, whereas depth meant the fraction of total T cells that were SARS-CoV-2-associated. Using the MIRA data, every spike-specific TCR was mapped to the spike region that the TCR reacted to and assigned to either a CD4 or a CD8 class. Log10-transformed breadth and depth values were compared by one-way ANOVA with Sidak's multiple comparisons tests. Not all clones reach the TCRdb copy of this immuneACCESS table, which keeps in-frame sequences only. Checked studies attribute under half of the gap to unresolved V genes and leave the rest unexplained. The V and J calls and clone size were taken over from that table, and D and trimming were inferred from the DNA. The sample table holds 130,000 to 150,000 clones, of which approximately 90% were seen once. The ten largest account for around 3% of the sample.

The receptor's source is an adult in good health. The sample here was peripheral blood, taken on day 0 of AZD1222 vaccination.

The base sequence is TGTGCCAGCAGCTTGCGGACTAGCTACGAGCAGTACTTC. It translates as CASSLRTSYEQYF. This sequence uses TRBV13 and TRBJ2-7; 7 bases in the junction line up with TRBD2. Germline trimming amounts to 3 bases on V and 3 bases on J, with 2 as the count of junction bases outside the gene matches. For CDR1 and CDR2, the germline V gene (reference sequence) lists PRHDT and FYEKMQ. The CDR3 measures 13 amino acids from cysteine to phenylalanine. CDR3 DNA is the only sequence kept; it has 39 bases, read in frame from the first base.